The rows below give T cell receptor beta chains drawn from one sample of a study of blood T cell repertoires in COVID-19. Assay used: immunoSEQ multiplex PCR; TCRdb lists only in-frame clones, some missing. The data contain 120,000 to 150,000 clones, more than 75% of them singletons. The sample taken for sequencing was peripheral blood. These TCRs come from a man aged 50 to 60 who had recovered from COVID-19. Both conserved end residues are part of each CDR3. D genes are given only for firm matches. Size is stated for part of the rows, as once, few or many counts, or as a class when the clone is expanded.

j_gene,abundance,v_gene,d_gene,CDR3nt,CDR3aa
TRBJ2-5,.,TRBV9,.,TGTGCCAGCAGCGTAGGGGCAGGGAATCAAGAGACCCAGTACTTC,CASSVGAGNQETQYF
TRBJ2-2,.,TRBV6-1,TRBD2,TGTGCCAGCAGTGAGACTAGCGGGGGGGCCTACACCGGGGAGCTGTTTTTT,CASSETSGGAYTGELFF
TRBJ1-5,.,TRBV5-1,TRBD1,TGCGCCAGCAGCTTGGGCGGACAGGGTCCTTATCAGCCCCAGCATTTT,CASSLGGQGPYQPQHF
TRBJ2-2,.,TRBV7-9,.,TGTGCCAGCAGCGCTACTAGTTACACCGGGGAGCTGTTTTTT,CASSATSYTGELFF
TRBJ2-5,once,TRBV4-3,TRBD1,TGCGCCAGCAGCCAAGATTTGTTCGGCAGGGGGCTTCAAGAGACCCAGTACTTC,CASSQDLFGRGLQETQYF
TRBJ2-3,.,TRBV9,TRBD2,TGTGCCAGCAGCGTAGCAACTAGCGGGGGGGTTTTCACAGATACGCAGTATTTT,CASSVATSGGVFTDTQYF
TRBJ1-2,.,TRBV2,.,TGTGCCAGCAGGAGTGATCCTAACTATGGCTACACCTTC,CASRSDPNYGYTF
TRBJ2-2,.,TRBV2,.,TGTGCCAGCAGTGGGGGGGGCGGATACACCGGGGAGCTGTTTTTT,CASSGGGGYTGELFF
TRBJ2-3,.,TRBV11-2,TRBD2,TGTGCCAGCAGCGCGGGACTAGCAAGCACAGATACGCAGTATTTT,CASSAGLASTDTQYF
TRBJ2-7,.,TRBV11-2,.,TGTGCCAGCACCCCGGGGTACCCCTCCTACGAGCAGTACTTC,CASTPGYPSYEQYF
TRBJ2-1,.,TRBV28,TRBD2,TGTGCCAGCACCCTTGGGAGCGGGGGGGTCTATGAGCAGTTCTTC,CASTLGSGGVYEQFF
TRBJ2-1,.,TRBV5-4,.,TGTGCCAGCAGCTTGGGGCAGGACAATGAGCAGTTCTTC,CASSLGQDNEQFF
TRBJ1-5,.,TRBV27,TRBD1,TGTGCCAGCAAGACAGGGACAGGGCCTAGGGAACCCCAGCATTTT,CASKTGTGPREPQHF
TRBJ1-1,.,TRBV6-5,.,TGTGCCAGCAGTTACTCGAGGCGGGACACTGAAGCTTTCTTT,CASSYSRRDTEAFF
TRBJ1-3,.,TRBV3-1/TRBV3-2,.,TGTGCCAGCAGCTATGCGGGGGGCGCGGACACCATATATTTT,CASSYAGGADTIYF
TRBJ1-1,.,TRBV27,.,TGTGCCAGCAGTTCCGCAGGGGCAGGGGACACTGAAGCTTTCTTT,CASSSAGAGDTEAFF
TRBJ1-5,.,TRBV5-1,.,TGCGCCAGCAGCTTAGGGGTAGAACCGAATCAGCCCCAGCATTTT,CASSLGVEPNQPQHF
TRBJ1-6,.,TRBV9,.,TGTGCCAGCAGCGTGGAGGGTCGGGATTCACCCCTCCACTTT,CASSVEGRDSPLHF
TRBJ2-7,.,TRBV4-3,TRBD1,TGCGCCAGCAGCTTGGGACAGGGGTGGGAGCAGTACTTC,CASSLGQGWEQYF
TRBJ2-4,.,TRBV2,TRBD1,TGTGCCAGCAGGTTACACCAGGGGGCGGAAAACATTCAGTACTTC,CASRLHQGAENIQYF
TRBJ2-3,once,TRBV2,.,TGTGCCAGCAGTGAACAACCGGGAGCCACAGATACGCAGTATTTT,CASSEQPGATDTQYF
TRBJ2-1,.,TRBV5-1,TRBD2,TGCGCCAGCAGCTTGGAACTAGCGCTATACAATGAGCAGTTCTTC,CASSLELALYNEQFF
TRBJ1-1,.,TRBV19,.,TGTGCCAGTACGGGTAGGGGGGGCACTGAAGCTTTCTTT,CASTGRGGTEAFF
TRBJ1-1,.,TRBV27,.,TGTGCCAGCAGACCCTCGATGAGGGCGACAGGTCTCATGAACACTGAAGCTTTCTTT,CASRPSMRATGLMNTEAFF
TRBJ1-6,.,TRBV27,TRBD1,TGTGCCAGCAGTTTATCCCACGGGACAGGGGGGGGCTCCTATAATTCACCCCTCCACTTT,CASSLSHGTGGGSYNSPLHF
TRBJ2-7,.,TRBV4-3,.,TGCGCCAGCAGCCAAGATCCGCCAGGTCACCTCTCCTACGAGCAGTACTTC,CASSQDPPGHLSYEQYF
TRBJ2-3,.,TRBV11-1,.,TGTGCCAGCAGCTTAGCGCACAGTACAGATACGCAGTATTTT,CASSLAHSTDTQYF
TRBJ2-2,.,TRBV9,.,TGTGCCAGCAGCGAGACGCCAGGGACTTTGGAGCTGTTTTTT,CASSETPGTLELFF
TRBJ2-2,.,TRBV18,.,TGTGCCAGCTCACCTCAACAACAATCTTACACCGGGGAGCTGTTTTTT,CASSPQQQSYTGELFF
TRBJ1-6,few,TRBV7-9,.,TGTGCCAGCAGCTTTCTCGGACTCTCACCCCTCCACTTT,CASSFLGLSPLHF
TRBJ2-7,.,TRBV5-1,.,TGCGCCAGCAGCCCAGAACATCTCTACGAGCAGTACTTC,CASSPEHLYEQYF
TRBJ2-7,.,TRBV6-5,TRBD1,TGTGCCATATCGAGGGACAGGGGCTACGAGCAGTACTTC,CAISRDRGYEQYF
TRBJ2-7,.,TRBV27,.,TGTGCCAGCAGTTTATGGTCCGGACAGCCCTCCTACGAGCAGTACTTC,CASSLWSGQPSYEQYF
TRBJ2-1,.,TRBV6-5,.,TGTGCCAGCAGTTATGTACAGGGAGGGGGTGGTGAGCAGTTCTTC,CASSYVQGGGGEQFF
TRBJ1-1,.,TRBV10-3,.,TGTGCCATCAGTGAGCTTTACACTGAAGCTTTCTTT,CAISELYTEAFF
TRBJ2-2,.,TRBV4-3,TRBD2,TGCGCCAGCAGCCAGAATGGGGGAGCGGGGGGTTCGGCCGGGGAGCTGTTTTTT,CASSQNGGAGGSAGELFF
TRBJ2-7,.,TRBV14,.,TGTGCCAGCAGCTTGACATCCTACGAGCAGTACTTC,CASSLTSYEQYF
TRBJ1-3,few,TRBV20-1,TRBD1,TGCAGTGCCATCAGGGGGGACACCATATATTTT,CSAIRGDTIYF
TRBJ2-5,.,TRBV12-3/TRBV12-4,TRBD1,TGTGCCAGCAAACAGGGGTTCCAAGAGACCCAGTACTTC,CASKQGFQETQYF
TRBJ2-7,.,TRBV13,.,TGTGCCAGCAGCCTTAGCGCAGGTTCTCACGAGCAGTACTTC,CASSLSAGSHEQYF
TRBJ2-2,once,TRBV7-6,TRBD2,TGTGTCAGCAGCTTAGAGGGGGCTAGCGGGGTGAACACCGGGGAGCTGTTTTTT,CVSSLEGASGVNTGELFF
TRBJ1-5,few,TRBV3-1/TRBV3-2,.,TGTGCCAGCAGCCATCGGGGGGCGAGCAATCAGCCCCAGCATTTT,CASSHRGASNQPQHF
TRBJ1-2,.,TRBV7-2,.,TGTGCCAGCAGCGAGTTATGGAACTATGGCTACACCTTC,CASSELWNYGYTF
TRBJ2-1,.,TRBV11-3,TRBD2,TGTGCCAGCAGCTTGAGTAGCGGGGGGCGGAATGAGCAGTTCTTC,CASSLSSGGRNEQFF
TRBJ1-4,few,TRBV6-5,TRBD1,TGTGCCAGCAGTCGACAGGGATCGACTAATGAAAAACTGTTTTTT,CASSRQGSTNEKLFF
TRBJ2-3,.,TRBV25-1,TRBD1,TGTGCCAGCAGAGAAGGACAGGGGCGGTATACGCAGTATTTT,CASREGQGRYTQYF
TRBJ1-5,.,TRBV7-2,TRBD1,TGTGCCAGCAGCCCACAGGGGGGAGATCAGCCCCAGCATTTT,CASSPQGGDQPQHF
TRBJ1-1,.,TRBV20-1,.,TGCAGTGCTAGTCCAATGACAGGTGTGAACACTGAAGCTTTCTTT,CSASPMTGVNTEAFF
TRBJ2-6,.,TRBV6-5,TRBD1,TGTGCCAGCAGGGACAGGGGGTCTGGGGCCAACGTCCTGACTTTC,CASRDRGSGANVLTF
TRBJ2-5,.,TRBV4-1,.,TGCGCCAGCAGCCAATGGAGGGGAGAGACCCAGTACTTC,CASSQWRGETQYF